The T cell receptor beta chain described here comes from a study of blood T cells in healthy people across ages. Findings and limits, study-wide: No conclusive comparison of naive versus antigen-experienced cells was possible with unsorted PBMCs.

Using a J-beta primer mix together with a sample-barcoded 5' primer, a second PCR was run for roughly 6 to 12 cycles. All cDNA molecules were each tagged by a template-switch adaptor with 12 random nucleotides. Each single sample gave us at least 3 million CDR3-containing paired-end reads. TCRdb fed the 5' RACE reads into MiXCR, producing one record per CDR3 protein. Of roughly 1.7 million distinct CDR3 sequences listed, about 35% are singletons. Note on this clonotype: What it binds is not known. A junction boundary mismatches the germline segment, possibly from a read error.

This sequence originates from a woman aged 25 to 39 in good health. The sequenced sample consisted of blood.

The CDR3 DNA is TGTGCCGCCAGCAGAGATCAGGGTTACAATGAGCAGTTCTTC. Amino acids: CAASRDQGYNEQFF. J is TRBJ2-1 and V is TRBV15, with TRBD1 as a possible D gene (5 bases). The CDR3 is 14 residues long. Germline V gene data show CDR1 as LNHNV and CDR2 as YYDKDF (reference sequence).